The source of this TCR beta chain is a study of shared clonotypes between healthy human individuals. Findings and caveats of the study: With a few donors compared, 4.5% to 6.5% of naive CD4 clonotypes were shared.

As to this clone: Its antigen is unidentified.

The input for sorted-subset replicate PCRs was roughly 180 ng DNA, about 30,000 T cell genomes. Method: immunoSEQ multiplex PCR; TCRdb's copy keeps in-frame clones and lacks some. This table holds under 2,500,000 clones, approximately 95% found once. Looked up from germline, CDR1 is SNHLY and CDR2 is FYNNEI. This CDR3 contains 15 residues. V was pared by 5 bases and J by 6 bases, with 14 bases between. Sequenced input: naive CD4+ T cells sorted from blood. Subset reported: CD45RA+ positively selected. The J gene is TRBJ1-6, the V gene TRBV2; weak D call: TRBD1 (6 bases). This sequence originates from a man aged 18 to 30 in good health. CDR3 sequence: CASSKQGKGNSPLHF. The CDR3 DNA sequence: TGTGCCAGCAGTAAACAGGGAAAGGGTAATTCACCCCTCCACTTT.